This passage covers 15 T cell receptor beta chains from one sample sequenced in a study of blood T cell repertoires in COVID-19. Here immunoSEQ multiplex PCR was the method, and the copy in TCRdb shows in-frame clones only, minus some. The repertoire includes about 190,000 clones, around 87% of them detected once, and around 25% sits in the top ten. The sequenced sample consisted of PBMCs or T cells enriched from blood (not recorded which). The receptors here all came from a woman in her thirties or forties in a cohort exposed to, infected with or recovered from COVID-19 (not recorded which).

This clone was counted ten times or more. The V gene is TRBV4-2, the J gene TRBJ2-3; 8 bases map to TRBD2. The V segment lost 0 bases and the J segment 3 bases; nucleotides outside the gene matches: 5. CDR1 is LGHNA and CDR2 is YNFKEQ in the germline V gene. The CDR3 contains 16 residues. The chain's CDR3 is CASSQDYGRGTDTQYF. DNA of the CDR3: TGTGCCAGCAGCCAAGATTACGGGAGGGGTACAGATACGCAGTATTTT.

CDR3 region: CASRSEGIHYGYTF. CDR3 in DNA: TGTGCCAGCAGGTCGGAGGGCATCCACTATGGCTACACCTTC. The gene calls are TRBV11-2 and TRBJ1-2; D unclear. Per germline, CDR1 SGHAT and CDR2 FQNNGV. The CDR3 loop spans 14 amino acids. Trimming took off 6 bases at V and 3 bases at J, with 14 bases between the two ends.

V usage is TRBV29-1 and J usage is TRBJ2-7; perhaps TRBD2 as D (6 bases). Between the trimmed V and J ends, which lost 7 bases and 1 base, there was a span of 17 bases. The CDR3 is made up of 14 amino acids. Germline lookup yields CDR1 SQVTM and CDR2 ANQGSEA. The DNA for the CDR3 is TGCAGCGCCGCCCAGGGCGGGATTTCCTACGAGCAGTACTTC. Its translation is CSAAQGGISYEQYF.

DNA of the CDR3: TGTGCCAGCAGCTACGGACAGGCCTACGAGCAGTACTTC. Amino acids: CASSYGQAYEQYF. The chain is built from TRBV14 and TRBJ2-7; 7 nucleotides line up with TRBD1. Per the germline V gene, CDR1 is SGHDN and CDR2 is FVKESK. J gave up 2 bases and V 5 bases, and 3 bases lay outside the gene matches. This CDR3 comprises 13 residues.

The chain employs TRBV30 and TRBJ1-2; 10 positions match TRBD1. The length of the CDR3 is 15 residues. Germline loops: CDR1 GTSNPN, CDR2 SVGIG (reference sequence). The CDR3 DNA follows: TGTGCTGCCTGGTCCGGACAGGGGGGACTCTATGGCTACACCTTC. It encodes CAAWSGQGGLYGYTF.

The chain recombines TRBV29-1 with TRBJ2-1; D gene unclear. Germline CDR1 SQVTM, CDR2 ANQGSEA. V shed 6 bases and J shed 5 bases, with 8 bases lying between them. The CDR3 length is 11 residues. This CDR3 is CSVEPNNEQFF. The DNA for the CDR3 is TGCAGCGTAGAGCCAAACAATGAGCAGTTCTTC.

The CDR3 is CASSLDLRWGVNYGYTF. DNA of the CDR3: TGTGCCAGCAGCTTAGATCTAAGATGGGGGGTGAACTATGGCTACACCTTC. The chain uses TRBV11-2 and TRBJ1-2; perhaps TRBD1 as D (5 bases). From germline, CDR1 is SGHAT and CDR2 FQNNGV. Trimming cost V 0 bases and J 2 bases, with 16 bases left between them. The CDR3 sequence is 17 residues long.

This clone was seen a few times. The chain combines TRBV30 with TRBJ1-5; D perhaps matches TRBD1 (6 bases). Trimming shortened V by 3 bases and J by 0 bases, and 9 bases separated the two germline ends. The CDR3 has 14 amino acids. Germline CDR1 is GTSNPN and CDR2 is SVGIG (reference sequence). CDR3 sequence: CAWSRTVSNQPQHF. CDR3 DNA sequence: TGTGCCTGGAGCCGGACAGTTAGCAATCAGCCCCAGCATTTT.

This chain connects TRBV7-9 to TRBJ1-3; possibly TRBD1 for D (5 bases). V lost 1 base and J 0 bases, leaving 10 bases between the germline ends. Germline values: CDR1 SEHNR, CDR2 FQNEAQ (reference sequence). The CDR3 covers 16 residues. The CDR3 nucleotides read TGTGCCAGCAGCTTAGTAGGGGCTTCCTCTGGAAACACCATATATTTT. It specifies CASSLVGASSGNTIYF.

The chain joins TRBV27 to TRBJ2-3, with TRBD2 matching over 11 bases. V lost 8 bases to trimming and J lost 5 bases; unmatched junction nucleotides: 3. Germline CDR1 is MNHEY and CDR2 is SMNVEV (reference sequence). There are 13 residues in the CDR3. The chain's CDR3 is CASGLAGGDTQYF. The DNA of the CDR3 is TGTGCCAGCGGACTAGCGGGCGGAGATACGCAGTATTTT.

The V gene is TRBV4-1, the J gene TRBJ1-2; D possibly corresponds to TRBD1 (6 bases). CDR1 MGHRA and CDR2 YSYEKL come from the germline V gene. The V end was cut by 0 bases, the J end by 4 bases, with 15 bases between. The CDR3 length is 16 residues. CDR3 protein: CASSQDWKVGGYGYTF. The CDR3 DNA reads TGCGCCAGCAGCCAAGACTGGAAGGTAGGGGGCTATGGCTACACCTTC.

This clone has a handful of counts. The rearrangement joins TRBV5-8 to TRBJ1-1; D gene ambiguous. Trimming took 5 bases from V and 7 from J, leaving 6 bases between them. The length of the CDR3 is 10 residues. Germline assignment: CDR1 SGHTS and CDR2 YDEGEE. As DNA, the CDR3 is TGTGCCAGCAGTCTAAGTGAAGCTTTCTTT. Encoded protein: CASSLSEAFF.

V usage is TRBV29-1 and J usage is TRBJ2-1; 14 bases fit TRBD2. Per germline, CDR1 SQVTM and CDR2 ANQGSEA. V lost 5 bases and J lost 8; bases outside the gene matches: 11. This CDR3 comprises 16 residues. The CDR3 DNA reads as TGCAGCGTTTACGCCGGACTAGCGGGAGGCGGCTATGAGCAGTTCTTC. Translating gives CSVYAGLAGGGYEQFF.

The chain links TRBV2 to TRBJ1-1; 8 bases map to TRBD1. Trimming took 6 bases from V and 11 from J; bases not matched to a gene: 8. Germline V CDR1 and CDR2: SNHLY, FYNNEI. The CDR3 sequence is 12 residues long. The CDR3 loop is CASRTTTGAAFF. CDR3 in DNA: TGTGCCAGCAGAACTACGACAGGGGCGGCTTTCTTT.

The table lists this clone with a count of one. The genes are TRBV7-9 and TRBJ1-1, with 9 nucleotides matching TRBD1. J lost 5 bases, V lost 3 bases, and 13 bases had no gene match. The length of the CDR3 is 17 residues. Germline V gene data show CDR1 as SEHNR and CDR2 as FQNEAQ (reference sequence). CDR3 nucleotide sequence: TGTGCCAGCAGCTTCCACAGGGGGCTATCTCGGGGGACTGAAGCTTTCTTT. Translated, it gives CASSFHRGLSRGTEAFF.